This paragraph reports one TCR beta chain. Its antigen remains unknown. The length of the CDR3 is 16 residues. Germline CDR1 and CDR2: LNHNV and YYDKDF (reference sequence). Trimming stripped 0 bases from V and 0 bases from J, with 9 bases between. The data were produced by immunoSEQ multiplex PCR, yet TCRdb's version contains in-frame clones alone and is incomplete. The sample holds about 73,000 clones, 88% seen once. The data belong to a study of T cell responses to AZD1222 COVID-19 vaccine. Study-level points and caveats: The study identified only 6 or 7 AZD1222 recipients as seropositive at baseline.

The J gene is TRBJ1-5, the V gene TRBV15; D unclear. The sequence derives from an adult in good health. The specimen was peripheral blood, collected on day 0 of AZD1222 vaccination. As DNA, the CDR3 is TGTGCCACCAGCAGAGATAGAACGGATAGCAATCAGCCCCAGCATTTT. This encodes CATSRDRTDSNQPQHF.